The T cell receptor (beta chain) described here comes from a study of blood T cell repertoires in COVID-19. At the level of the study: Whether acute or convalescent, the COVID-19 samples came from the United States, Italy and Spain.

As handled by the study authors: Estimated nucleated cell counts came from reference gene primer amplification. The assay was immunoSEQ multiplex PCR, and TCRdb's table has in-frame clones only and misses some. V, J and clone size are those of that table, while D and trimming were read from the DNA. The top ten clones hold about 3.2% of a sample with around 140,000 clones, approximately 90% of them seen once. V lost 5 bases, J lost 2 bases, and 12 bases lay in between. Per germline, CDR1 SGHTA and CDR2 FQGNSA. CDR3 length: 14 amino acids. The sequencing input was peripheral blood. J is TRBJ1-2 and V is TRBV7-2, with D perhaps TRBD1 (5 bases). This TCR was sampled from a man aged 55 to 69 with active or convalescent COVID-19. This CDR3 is CASSPGGDNYGYTF. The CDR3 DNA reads TGTGCCAGCAGCCCGGGGGGGGACAACTATGGCTACACCTTC.